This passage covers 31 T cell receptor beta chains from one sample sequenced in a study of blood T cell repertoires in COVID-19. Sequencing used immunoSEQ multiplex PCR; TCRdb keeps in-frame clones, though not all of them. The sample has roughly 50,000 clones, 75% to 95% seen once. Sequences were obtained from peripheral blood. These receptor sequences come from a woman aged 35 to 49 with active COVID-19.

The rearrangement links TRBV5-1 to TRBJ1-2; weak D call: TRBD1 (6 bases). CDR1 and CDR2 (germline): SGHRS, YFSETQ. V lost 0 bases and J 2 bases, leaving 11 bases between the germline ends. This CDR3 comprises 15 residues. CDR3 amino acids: CASSLGADSNYGYTF. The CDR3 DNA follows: TGCGCCAGCAGCTTGGGGGCGGACAGCAACTATGGCTACACCTTC.

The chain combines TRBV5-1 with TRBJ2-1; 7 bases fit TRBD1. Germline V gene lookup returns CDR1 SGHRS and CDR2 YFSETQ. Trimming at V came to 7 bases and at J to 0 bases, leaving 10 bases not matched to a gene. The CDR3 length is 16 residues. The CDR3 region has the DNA TGCGCCAGCGGAGCGATCAGGGGGAGCTCCTACAATGAGCAGTTCTTC. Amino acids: CASGAIRGSSYNEQFF.

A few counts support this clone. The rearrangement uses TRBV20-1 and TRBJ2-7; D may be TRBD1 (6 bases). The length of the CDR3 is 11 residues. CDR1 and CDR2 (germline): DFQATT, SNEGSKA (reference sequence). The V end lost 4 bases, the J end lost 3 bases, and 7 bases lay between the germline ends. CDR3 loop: CSATGDYEQYF. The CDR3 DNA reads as TGCAGTGCTACAGGGGACTACGAGCAGTACTTC.

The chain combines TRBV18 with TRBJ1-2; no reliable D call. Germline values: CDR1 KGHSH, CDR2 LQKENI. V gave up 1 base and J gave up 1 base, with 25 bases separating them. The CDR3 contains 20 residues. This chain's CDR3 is CASSPLSSGASRIINYGYTF. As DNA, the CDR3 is TGTGCCAGCTCACCACTTAGTTCAGGCGCCAGCCGAATTATTAACTATGGCTACACCTTC.

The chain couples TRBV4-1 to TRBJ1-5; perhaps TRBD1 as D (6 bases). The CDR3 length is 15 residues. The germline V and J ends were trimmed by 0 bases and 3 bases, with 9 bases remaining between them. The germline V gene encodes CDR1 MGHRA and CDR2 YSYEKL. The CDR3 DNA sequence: TGCGCCAGCAGCCAAGAGGCAGGGGTCAATCAGCCCCAGCATTTT. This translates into CASSQEAGVNQPQHF.

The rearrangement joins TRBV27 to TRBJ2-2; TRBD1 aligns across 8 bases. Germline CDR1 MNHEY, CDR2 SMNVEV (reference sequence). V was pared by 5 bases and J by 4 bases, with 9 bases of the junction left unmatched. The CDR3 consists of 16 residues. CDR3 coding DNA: TGTGCCAGCAGTCAACCAGGGGGCGTCGTCACCGGGGAGCTGTTTTTT. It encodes CASSQPGGVVTGELFF.

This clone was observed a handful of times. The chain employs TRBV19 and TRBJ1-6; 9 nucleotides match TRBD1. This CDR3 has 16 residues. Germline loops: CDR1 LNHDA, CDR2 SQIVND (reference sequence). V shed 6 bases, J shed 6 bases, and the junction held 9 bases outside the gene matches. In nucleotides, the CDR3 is TGTGCCAGTAGGTCTGAGACAGGGGGACTTAATTCACCCCTCCACTTT. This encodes CASRSETGGLNSPLHF.

Here the CDR3 reads CASIGEGNTEAFF. CDR3 nucleotides: TGTGCCAGCATAGGGGAGGGGAACACTGAAGCTTTCTTT. The chain joins TRBV3-1 (or the pseudogene TRBV3-2) to TRBJ1-1, with D possibly matching TRBD1 (5 bases). The CDR3 spans 13 residues. V shed 7 bases and J shed 1 base, with 10 bases lying between them. The germline CDR1 and CDR2 sequences are LGHDT and YNNKEL (reference sequence).

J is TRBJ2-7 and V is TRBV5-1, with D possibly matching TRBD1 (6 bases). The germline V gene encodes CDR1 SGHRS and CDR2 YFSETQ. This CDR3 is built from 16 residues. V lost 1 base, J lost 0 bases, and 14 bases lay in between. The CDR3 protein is CASSLPQGRNSYEQYF. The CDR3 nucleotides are TGCGCCAGCAGCTTGCCGCAGGGGAGAAACTCCTACGAGCAGTACTTC.

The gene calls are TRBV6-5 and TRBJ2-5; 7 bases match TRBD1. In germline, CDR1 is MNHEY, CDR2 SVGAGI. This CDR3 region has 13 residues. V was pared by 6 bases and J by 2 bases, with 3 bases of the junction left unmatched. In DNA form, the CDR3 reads TGTGCCAGCAGCGAGGACAGGCAAGAGACCCAGTACTTC. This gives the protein CASSEDRQETQYF.

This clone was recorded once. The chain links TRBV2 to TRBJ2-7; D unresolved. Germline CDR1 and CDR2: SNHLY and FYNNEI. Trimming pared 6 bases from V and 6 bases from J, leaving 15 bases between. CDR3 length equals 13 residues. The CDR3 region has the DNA TGTGCCAGCAGCAACATACCGCTTGGCGAGCAGTACTTC. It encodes CASSNIPLGEQYF.

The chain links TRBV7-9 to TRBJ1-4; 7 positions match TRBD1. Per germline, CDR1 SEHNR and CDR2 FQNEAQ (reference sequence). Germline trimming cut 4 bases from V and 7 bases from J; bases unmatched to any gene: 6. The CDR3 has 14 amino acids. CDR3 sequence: CASSSQTGREKLFF. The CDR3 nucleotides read TGTGCCAGCAGCTCGCAGACAGGGCGTGAAAAACTGTTTTTT. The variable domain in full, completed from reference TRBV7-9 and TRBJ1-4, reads DTGVSQNPRHKITKRGQNVTFRCDPISEHNRLYWYRQTLGQGPEFLTYFQNEAQLEKSRLLSDRFSAERPKGSFSTLEIQRTEQGDSAMYLCASSSQTGREKLFFGSGTQLSVL.

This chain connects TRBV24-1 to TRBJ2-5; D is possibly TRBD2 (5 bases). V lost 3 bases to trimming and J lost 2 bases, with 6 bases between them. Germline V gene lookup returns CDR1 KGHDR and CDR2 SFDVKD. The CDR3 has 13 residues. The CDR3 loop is CATSDGGQETQYF. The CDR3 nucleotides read TGTGCCACCAGTGATGGCGGGCAAGAGACCCAGTACTTC.

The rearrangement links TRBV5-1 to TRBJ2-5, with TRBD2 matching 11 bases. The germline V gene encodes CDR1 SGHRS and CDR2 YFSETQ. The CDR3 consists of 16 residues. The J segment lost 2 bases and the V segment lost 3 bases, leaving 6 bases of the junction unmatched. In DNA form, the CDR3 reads TGCGCCAGCAGCTCCCGACTAGCGGGGAAACAAGAGACCCAGTACTTC. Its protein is CASSSRLAGKQETQYF.

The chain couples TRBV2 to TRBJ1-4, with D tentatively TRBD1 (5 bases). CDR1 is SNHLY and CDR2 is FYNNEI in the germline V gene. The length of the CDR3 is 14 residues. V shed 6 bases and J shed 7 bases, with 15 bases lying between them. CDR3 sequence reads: CASRGGTAAEKLFF. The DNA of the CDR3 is TGTGCCAGCAGGGGGGGGACCGCTGCTGAAAAACTGTTTTTT.

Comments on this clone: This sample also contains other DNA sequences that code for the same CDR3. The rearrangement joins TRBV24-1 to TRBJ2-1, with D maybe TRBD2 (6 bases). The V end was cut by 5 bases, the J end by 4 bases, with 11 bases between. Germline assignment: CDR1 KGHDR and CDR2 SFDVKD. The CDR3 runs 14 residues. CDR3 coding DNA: TGTGCCACCAGTGGGCCAGGGACTTACAATGAGCAGTTCTTC. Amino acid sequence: CATSGPGTYNEQFF.

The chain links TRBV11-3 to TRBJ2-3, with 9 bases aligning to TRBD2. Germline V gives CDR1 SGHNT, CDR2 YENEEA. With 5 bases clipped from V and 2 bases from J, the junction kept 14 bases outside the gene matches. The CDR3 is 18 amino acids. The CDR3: CASSPGYSASGNTDTQYF. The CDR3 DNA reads TGTGCCAGCAGCCCCGGCTATTCGGCTAGCGGGAACACAGATACGCAGTATTTT.

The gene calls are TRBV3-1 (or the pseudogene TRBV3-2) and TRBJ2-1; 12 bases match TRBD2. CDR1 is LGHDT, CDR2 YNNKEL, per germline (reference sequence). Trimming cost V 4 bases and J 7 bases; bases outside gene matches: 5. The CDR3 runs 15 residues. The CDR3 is CASSPRTSGVNEQFF. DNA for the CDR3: TGTGCCAGCAGCCCGCGGACTAGCGGGGTAAATGAGCAGTTCTTC.

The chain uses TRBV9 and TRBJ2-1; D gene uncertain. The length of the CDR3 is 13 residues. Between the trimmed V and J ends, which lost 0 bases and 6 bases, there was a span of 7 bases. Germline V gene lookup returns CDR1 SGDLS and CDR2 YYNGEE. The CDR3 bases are TGTGCCAGCAGCGTAGGAGATAGCAATGAGCAGTTCTTC. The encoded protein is CASSVGDSNEQFF.

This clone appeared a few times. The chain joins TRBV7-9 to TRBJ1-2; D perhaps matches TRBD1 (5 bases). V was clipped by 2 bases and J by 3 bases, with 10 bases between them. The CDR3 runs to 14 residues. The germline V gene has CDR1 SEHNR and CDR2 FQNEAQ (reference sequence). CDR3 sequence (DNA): TGTGCCAGCAGCTTAACGGGGGTGGACTATGGCTACACCTTC. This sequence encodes CASSLTGVDYGYTF.

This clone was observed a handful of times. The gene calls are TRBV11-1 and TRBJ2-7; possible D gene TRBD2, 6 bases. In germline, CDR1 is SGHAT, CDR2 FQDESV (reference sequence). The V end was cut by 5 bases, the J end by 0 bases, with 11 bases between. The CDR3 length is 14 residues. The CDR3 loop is CASSPRLGSYEQYF. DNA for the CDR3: TGTGCCAGCAGCCCGCGACTAGGCTCCTACGAGCAGTACTTC.

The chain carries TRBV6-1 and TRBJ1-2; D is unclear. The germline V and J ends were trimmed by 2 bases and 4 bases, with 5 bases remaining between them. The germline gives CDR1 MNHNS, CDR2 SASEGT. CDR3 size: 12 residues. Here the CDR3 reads CASSEQSYGYTF. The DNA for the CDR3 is TGTGCCAGCAGTGAACAGTCCTATGGCTACACCTTC.

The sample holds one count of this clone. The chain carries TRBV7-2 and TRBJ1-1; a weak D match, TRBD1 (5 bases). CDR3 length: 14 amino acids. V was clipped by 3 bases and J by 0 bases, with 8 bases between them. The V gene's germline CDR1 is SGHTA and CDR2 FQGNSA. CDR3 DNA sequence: TGTGCCAGCAGCTTTGGGGCGATGAACACTGAAGCTTTCTTT. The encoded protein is CASSFGAMNTEAFF.

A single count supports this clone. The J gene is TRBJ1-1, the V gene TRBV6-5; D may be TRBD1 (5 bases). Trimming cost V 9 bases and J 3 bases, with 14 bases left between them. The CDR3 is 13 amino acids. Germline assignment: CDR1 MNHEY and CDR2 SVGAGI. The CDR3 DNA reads TGTGCCAGTGGAAGGGGCGTCGACACTGAAGCTTTCTTT. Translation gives CASGRGVDTEAFF.

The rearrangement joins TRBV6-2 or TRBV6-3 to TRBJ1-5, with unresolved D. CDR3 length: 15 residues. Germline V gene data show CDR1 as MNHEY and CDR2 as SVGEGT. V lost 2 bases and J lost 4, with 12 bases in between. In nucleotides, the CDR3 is TGTGCCAGCAGTTACCCGTACACCCCAAATCAGCCCCAGCATTTT. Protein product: CASSYPYTPNQPQHF.

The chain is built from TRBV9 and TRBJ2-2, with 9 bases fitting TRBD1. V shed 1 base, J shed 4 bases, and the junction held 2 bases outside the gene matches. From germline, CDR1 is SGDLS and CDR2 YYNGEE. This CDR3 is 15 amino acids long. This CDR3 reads CASSVMDRGTGELFF. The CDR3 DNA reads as TGTGCCAGCAGCGTAATGGACAGGGGCACCGGGGAGCTGTTTTTT.

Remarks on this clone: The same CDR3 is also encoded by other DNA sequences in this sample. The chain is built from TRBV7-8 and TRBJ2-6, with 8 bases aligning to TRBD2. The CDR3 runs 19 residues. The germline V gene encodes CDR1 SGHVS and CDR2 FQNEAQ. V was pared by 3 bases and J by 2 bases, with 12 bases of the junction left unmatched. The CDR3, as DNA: TGTGCCAGCAGCTTGGTCGGGGGGGGGTCAAGGACTGGGGCCAACGTCCTGACTTTC. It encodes CASSLVGGGSRTGANVLTF.

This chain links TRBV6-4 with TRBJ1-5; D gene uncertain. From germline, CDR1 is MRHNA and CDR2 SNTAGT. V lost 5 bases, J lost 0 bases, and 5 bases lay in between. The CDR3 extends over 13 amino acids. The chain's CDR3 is CASSRDSNQPQHF. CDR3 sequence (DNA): TGTGCCAGCAGTCGGGATAGCAATCAGCCCCAGCATTTT.

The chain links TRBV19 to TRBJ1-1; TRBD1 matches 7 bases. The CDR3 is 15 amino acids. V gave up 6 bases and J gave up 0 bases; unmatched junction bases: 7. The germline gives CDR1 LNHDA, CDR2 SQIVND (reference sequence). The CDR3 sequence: CASRTTGVLNTEAFF. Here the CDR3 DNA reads TGTGCCAGTAGGACTACAGGGGTTCTGAACACTGAAGCTTTCTTT.

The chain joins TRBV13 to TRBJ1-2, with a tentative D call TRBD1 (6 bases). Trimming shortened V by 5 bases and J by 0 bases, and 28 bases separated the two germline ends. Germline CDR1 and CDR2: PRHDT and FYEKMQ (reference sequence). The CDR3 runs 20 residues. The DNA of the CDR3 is TGTGCCAGCAGCCTGGCCCGACAGGTCAATAACTTAGGAGCTAACTATGGCTACACCTTC. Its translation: CASSLARQVNNLGANYGYTF.

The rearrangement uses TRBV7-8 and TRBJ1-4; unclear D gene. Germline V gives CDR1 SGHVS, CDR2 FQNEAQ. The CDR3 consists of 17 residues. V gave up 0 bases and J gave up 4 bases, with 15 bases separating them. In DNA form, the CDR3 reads TGTGCCAGCAGCTTAGCGCAATCTTGGCAGAATAATGAAAAACTGTTTTTT. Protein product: CASSLAQSWQNNEKLFF. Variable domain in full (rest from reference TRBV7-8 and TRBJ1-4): GAGVSQSPRYKVAKRGQDVALRCDPISGHVSLFWYQQALGQGPEFLTYFQNEAQLDKSGLPSDRFFAERPEGSVSTLKIQRTQQEDSAVYLCASSLAQSWQNNEKLFFGSGTQLSVL.